The 25 T cell receptor beta chains presented below share a single source sample, sequenced in a study of CD8+ T cells in alopecia areata. RNA extraction was followed by reverse transcription into cDNA, which acted as the sequencing template. Clones were sequenced by immunoSEQ multiplex PCR, and TCRdb holds only the in-frame ones, with some missing. The top ten hold 0.48% of the sample, which has about 200,000 clones, about two fifths seen once. This sample's treatment: oral pan-JAK inhibitor, 5-10 mg twice daily. The sequenced sample was CD4+ T cells sorted from blood, obtained at approximately week 30, from a patient treated with tofacitinib. The receptors originated from a human donor with alopecia areata.

This chain links TRBV6-1 with TRBJ1-4; D is ambiguous. This CDR3 comprises 16 residues. V shed 2 bases and J shed 4 bases, with 14 bases lying between them. Germline assignment: CDR1 MNHNS and CDR2 SASEGT. CDR3 amino acids: CASSELRGQYNEKLFF. The CDR3 DNA sequence: TGTGCCAGCAGTGAACTTCGTGGGCAGTATAATGAAAAACTGTTTTTT.

This chain links TRBV30 with TRBJ2-6; TRBD1 matches at 9 bases. V dropped 6 bases and J dropped 2; count of bases not matched to a gene: 5. The germline V gene has CDR1 GTSNPN and CDR2 SVGIG (reference sequence). There are 15 residues in the CDR3. The CDR3 bases are TGTGCCTGCCAACAGGGGGCTCCTGGGGCCAACGTCCTGACTTTC. Its protein is CACQQGAPGANVLTF.

This clone was found a few times. The CDR3 DNA sequence: TGTGCCAGCAGCGTGCCAGGGGCAAGCTCTGGAAACACCATATATTTT. This translates into CASSVPGASSGNTIYF. The chain carries TRBV9 and TRBJ1-3; possibly TRBD1 for D (6 bases). The germline gives CDR1 SGDLS, CDR2 YYNGEE. CDR3 length: 16 amino acids. V lost 2 bases, J lost 0 bases, and 12 bases lay in between.

This chain uses TRBV6-6 with TRBJ2-1; possibly TRBD1 or TRBD2 for D (5 bases each). The CDR3 totals 14 residues. The germline gives CDR1 MNHNY, CDR2 SVGAGI (reference sequence). Trimming removed 6 bases at V and 8 bases at J, with 17 bases between. The CDR3 DNA follows: TGTGCCAGCAGCCGAACAACACGGGGCGATGAGCAGTTCTTC. Encoded protein: CASSRTTRGDEQFF.

This clone has only a few counts. This chain joins TRBV5-1 and TRBJ2-7; D is possibly TRBD1 (5 bases). CDR3 length: 15 residues. V was shortened by 0 bases and J by 7 bases, with 17 bases between the two germline ends. From germline, CDR1 is SGHRS and CDR2 YFSETQ. As DNA, the CDR3 is TGCGCCAGCAGCTTGGGCACAGGACGAGTGGGGGAGCAGTACTTC. As protein: CASSLGTGRVGEQYF.

The chain recombines TRBV5-4 with TRBJ2-2; no clear D gene. CDR1 SGHNT and CDR2 YYREEE come from the germline V gene (reference sequence). The CDR3 is 15 amino acids. Trimming shortened V by 2 bases and J by 4 bases, and 12 bases separated the two germline ends. The CDR3 spells CASSLRVAGTGELFF. The CDR3 region has the DNA TGTGCCAGCAGCTTAAGAGTAGCAGGCACCGGGGAGCTGTTTTTT.

About this clone itself: A much bigger clone sits one base away, suggesting this may be a read error. At the DNA level, this CDR3 is encoded by other sequences in the same sample as well. V gene TRBV4-1 combines with J gene TRBJ2-3; the match to TRBD2 covers 11 bases. Germline V CDR1 and CDR2: MGHRA, YSYEKL. The CDR3 covers 14 residues. Trimming removed 4 bases from V and 5 bases from J; junction bases left unmatched: 2. The CDR3 loop is CASSPGTSGDTQYF. For the CDR3, the DNA is TGCGCCAGCAGCCCCGGGACTAGCGGAGATACGCAGTATTTT.

The gene calls are TRBV30 and TRBJ2-3, with D unclear. V dropped 0 bases and J dropped 2 bases, with 9 bases sitting between them. The CDR3 loop spans 14 amino acids. The germline gives CDR1 GTSNPN, CDR2 SVGIG (reference sequence). The CDR3 DNA is TGTGCCTGGAGTGTCTCTAGAATCACAGATACGCAGTATTTT. Translating gives CAWSVSRITDTQYF.

This chain connects TRBV13 to TRBJ2-1, with a tentative D call TRBD1 (6 bases). V was pared by 3 bases and J by 2 bases, with 8 bases between. CDR1 and CDR2 from the germline V gene are PRHDT and FYEKMQ (reference sequence). The CDR3 spans 14 residues. Here the CDR3 reads CASSFRGPYNEQFF. CDR3 nucleotides: TGTGCCAGCAGCTTCAGGGGACCCTACAATGAGCAGTTCTTC.

The chain couples TRBV6-5 to TRBJ1-5, with 7 bases lining up with TRBD1. With 6 bases clipped from V and 0 bases from J, the junction kept 5 bases outside the gene matches. Germline values: CDR1 MNHEY, CDR2 SVGAGI. The CDR3 consists of 15 residues. The CDR3 nucleotides are TGTGCCAGCAGGGTGACAGGGAATAGCAATCAGCCCCAGCATTTT. Translated: CASRVTGNSNQPQHF.

This clone has just a few counts. Different DNA sequences within this sample yield the same CDR3. The chain uses TRBV7-9 and TRBJ2-4, with a weak D call TRBD1 (7 bases). The V and J ends lost 4 bases and 2 bases respectively, with 15 bases between them. This CDR3 is 16 amino acids long. Germline values: CDR1 SEHNR, CDR2 FQNEAQ (reference sequence). The CDR3, as DNA: TGTGCCAGCAGCTCCCCTCCAGGGGGGTCCAAAAACATTCAGTACTTC. Translated, it gives CASSSPPGGSKNIQYF.

This clone was counted only a few times. The DNA for the CDR3 is TGTGCCAGCAGTACCGTCAAGGGTGAGCAGTTCTTC. Translating gives CASSTVKGEQFF. The V and J genes are TRBV2 and TRBJ2-1; the D is unclear. The V gene lost 5 bases and the J gene lost 9 bases, with 11 bases spanning the gap. CDR3 length: 12 amino acids. From germline, CDR1 is SNHLY and CDR2 FYNNEI.

The genes are TRBV5-1 and TRBJ1-2; TRBD1 aligns across 7 bases. V was pared by 3 bases and J by 5 bases, with 7 bases of the junction left unmatched. Per germline, CDR1 SGHRS and CDR2 YFSETQ. The CDR3 has 14 residues. CDR3 sequence (DNA): TGCGCCAGCAGCTCTTTGACAGGGATATATGGCTACACCTTC. The encoded protein is CASSSLTGIYGYTF. Full variable domain (rest looked up from reference TRBV5-1 and TRBJ1-2): KAGVTQTPRYLIKTRGQQVTLSCSPISGHRSVSWYQQTPGQGLQFLFEYFSETQRNKGNFPGRFSGRQFSNSRSEMNVSTLELGDSALYLCASSSLTGIYGYTFGSGTRLTVV.

The chain couples TRBV18 to TRBJ1-2; TRBD1 is a possible D gene (6 bases). The CDR3 is 15 residues long. Trimming pared 3 bases from V and 0 bases from J, leaving 11 bases between. CDR1 and CDR2 (germline): KGHSH, LQKENI. CDR3 loop: CASSPQDRANYGYTF. The CDR3 DNA is TGTGCCAGCTCACCGCAGGACAGAGCTAACTATGGCTACACCTTC.

V gene TRBV23-1 combines with J gene TRBJ1-1; unclear D gene. TRBV23-1 is identified as an open reading frame with a role that is uncertain. The CDR3 totals 12 residues. V lost 3 bases and J 7 bases, leaving 9 bases between the germline ends. The CDR3 here is CASSQGIGEAFF. The CDR3 DNA reads TGCGCCAGCAGTCAGGGGATTGGTGAAGCTTTCTTT.

Only a few counts were recorded for this clone. The chain's CDR3 is CASSPLGQGVDEQYF. In nucleotides, the CDR3 is TGTGCCAGCAGTCCCTTGGGACAGGGGGTCGACGAGCAGTACTTC. This rearrangement joins TRBV27 to TRBJ2-7, with 11 bases fitting TRBD1. V lost 5 bases, J lost 5 bases, and 8 bases stayed unmatched. CDR1 and CDR2 (germline): MNHEY, SMNVEV (reference sequence). CDR3 length equals 15 residues.

The V call is TRBV15, the J call TRBJ1-1, with TRBD1 matching 12 bases. V lost 5 bases to trimming and J lost 5 bases; unmatched junction nucleotides: 12. The CDR3 extends over 17 amino acids. In germline, CDR1 is LNHNV, CDR2 YYDKDF (reference sequence). The CDR3 DNA reads TGTGCCACCAGCCGCCACCGGGACAGGGGGCATCGGACTGAAGCTTTCTTT. Its protein is CATSRHRDRGHRTEAFF.

Comment on this clone: Other DNA sequences in the same sample also yield this CDR3. The genes are TRBV7-9 and TRBJ1-2; possibly TRBD1 for D (5 bases). The CDR3 spans 13 residues. Trimming removed 1 base at V and 5 bases at J, with 8 bases between. Germline V lookup: CDR1 SEHNR, CDR2 FQNEAQ (reference sequence). In DNA, the CDR3 is TGTGCCAGCAGCTTAGGACAGAATTATGGCTACACCTTC. This translates into CASSLGQNYGYTF.

The V gene is TRBV2, the J gene TRBJ2-1; D perhaps matches TRBD2 (6 bases). The CDR3 length is 14 residues. Germline-derived CDR1 and CDR2 are SNHLY and FYNNEI. Trimming removed 2 bases at V and 6 bases at J, with 11 bases between. The CDR3 DNA is TGTGCCAGCAGTGAACAGGGACTTATCAATGAGCAGTTCTTC. Amino acids: CASSEQGLINEQFF.

The table lists this clone with a few counts. The chain links TRBV5-1 to TRBJ2-7, with D uncertain. The V and J ends lost 0 bases and 2 bases respectively, with 6 bases between them. The CDR3 length is 13 residues. Germline CDR1 reads SGHRS; CDR2 reads YFSETQ. CDR3 DNA: TGCGCCAGCAGCTTGGAGGGAACCTACGAGCAGTACTTC. Translated, it gives CASSLEGTYEQYF.

In its sample, this clone was seen a few times. V is TRBV6-1 and J is TRBJ1-3; possible D gene TRBD1, 5 bases. From germline, CDR1 is MNHNS and CDR2 SASEGT. The CDR3 is made up of 14 amino acids. V gave up 7 bases and J gave up 4 bases, with 14 bases separating them. In DNA, the CDR3 is TGTGCCAGCACCGAGACAGACGAGGGAAACACCATATATTTT. It is translated as CASTETDEGNTIYF.

V and J are TRBV7-9 and TRBJ1-2; D is unresolved. CDR3 size: 14 residues. Trimming pared 2 bases from V and 2 bases from J, leaving 9 bases between. Germline V CDR1 and CDR2: SEHNR, FQNEAQ (reference sequence). DNA of the CDR3: TGTGCCAGCAGCTTAAACACAGAGAACTATGGCTACACCTTC. It is translated as CASSLNTENYGYTF.

This chain joins TRBV29-1 and TRBJ2-3; tentative D call: TRBD2 (5 bases). The CDR3 is made up of 10 amino acids. Germline CDR1 SQVTM, CDR2 ANQGSEA. Trimming took 6 bases from V and 5 from J, leaving 6 bases between them. The CDR3 nucleotides read TGCAGCGTCGGGATAGATACGCAGTATTTT. As protein: CSVGIDTQYF.

V and J are TRBV5-1 and TRBJ2-3, with a possible D match to TRBD1 (5 bases). The CDR3 sequence is 15 residues long. The germline V gene encodes CDR1 SGHRS and CDR2 YFSETQ. Trimming shortened V by 3 bases and J by 2 bases, and 13 bases separated the two germline ends. CDR3 residues: CASSSDTSVTDTQYF. CDR3 sequence (DNA): TGCGCCAGCAGCTCGGACACCTCCGTCACAGATACGCAGTATTTT.

The chain couples TRBV29-1 to TRBJ1-2; D gene unclear. Trimming pared 8 bases from V and 8 bases from J, leaving 12 bases between. This CDR3 has 10 residues. The germline CDR1 and CDR2 sequences are SQVTM and ANQGSEA. The CDR3 loop is CSSWSGGYTF. Here the CDR3 DNA reads TGCAGCAGTTGGTCGGGGGGCTACACCTTC.